A single sample gave rise to the 18 T cell receptor beta chains below, sequenced in a study of blood T cell repertoires in COVID-19. This table comes from immunoSEQ multiplex PCR, and its TCRdb copy is limited to in-frame clones, with some not included. The sample consists of more than 45,000 clones, around nine tenths of them appearing once. Sequencing was carried out using peripheral blood. The source is a woman aged 55-70 years with COVID-19, enrolled during active disease.

CDR3 protein: CASSIDTATPNQPQHF. CDR3 nucleotides: TGTGCCAGTAGTATAGACACAGCAACCCCCAATCAGCCCCAGCATTTT. The chain couples TRBV19 to TRBJ1-5; D remains ambiguous. In germline, CDR1 is LNHDA, CDR2 SQIVND (reference sequence). Trimming removed 0 bases at V and 3 bases at J, with 12 bases between. The CDR3 is 16 amino acids. Full variable domain (outside the CDR3, taken from reference TRBV19 and TRBJ1-5): DGGITQSPKYLFRKEGQNVTLSCEQNLNHDAMYWYRQDPGQGLRLIYYSQIVNDFQKGDIAEGYSVSREKKESFPLTVTSAQKNPTAFYLCASSIDTATPNQPQHFGDGTRLSIL.

V gene TRBV5-1 combines with J gene TRBJ2-6, with D perhaps matching TRBD1 (7 bases). V shed 4 bases and J shed 4 bases, with 18 bases lying between them. This CDR3 is built from 17 residues. The V gene's germline CDR1 is SGHRS and CDR2 YFSETQ. The CDR3 DNA sequence: TGCGCCAGCAGCGGCGGGACAGTCGCCTCCGGGGCCAACGTCCTGACTTTC. It encodes CASSGGTVASGANVLTF.

This chain uses TRBV15 with TRBJ2-1; TRBD1 matches 8 bases. The junction had 12 bases not matched to a gene; V was cut back by 1 base and J by 7 bases. The CDR3 consists of 17 residues. Germline assignment: CDR1 LNHNV and CDR2 YYDKDF (reference sequence). The CDR3 DNA is TGTGCCACCAGCAGAGGGGTTTTACAGGGGGGAAAAAATGAGCAGTTCTTC. Translation: CATSRGVLQGGKNEQFF.

J is TRBJ2-1 and V is TRBV28; D is possibly TRBD2 (5 bases). Trimming took 6 bases from V and 6 from J, leaving 15 bases between them. The CDR3 is 14 residues long. Germline CDR1 reads MDHEN; CDR2 reads SYDVKM. DNA of the CDR3: TGTGCCAGCAGAGGTCCGAACCGGGGCAATGAGCAGTTCTTC. This codes for CASRGPNRGNEQFF.

V and J are TRBV28 and TRBJ1-1, with a tentative D call TRBD1 (5 bases). The CDR3 has 14 amino acids. CDR1 is MDHEN, CDR2 SYDVKM, per germline. V shed 3 bases and J shed 3 bases, with 11 bases lying between them. CDR3 in amino acids: CASSFQGGYTEAFF. CDR3 in DNA: TGTGCCAGCAGTTTCCAGGGAGGTTACACTGAAGCTTTCTTT.

The chain links TRBV18 to TRBJ2-7; D remains ambiguous. Trimming took 0 bases from V and 3 from J, leaving 12 bases between them. The CDR3 spans 15 residues. Germline values: CDR1 KGHSH, CDR2 LQKENI. As DNA, the CDR3 is TGTGCCAGCTCACCACCGTTACGAATACACTACGAGCAGTACTTC. Its protein is CASSPPLRIHYEQYF.

The J gene is TRBJ2-7, the V gene TRBV11-2; the D gene is possibly TRBD1 (6 bases). The CDR3 runs 13 residues. Germline CDR1 is SGHAT and CDR2 is FQNNGV. V lost 5 bases, J lost 0 bases, and 8 bases lay in between. CDR3 nucleotide sequence: TGTGCCAGCAGCCTGGGACACTCCTACGAGCAGTACTTC. This sequence encodes CASSLGHSYEQYF.

The chain couples TRBV6-4 to TRBJ1-1; TRBD1 might be the D (5 bases). Deletions cut 0 bases from V and 3 bases from J, with 8 bases between. This CDR3 has 14 residues. The germline CDR1 and CDR2 sequences are MRHNA and SNTAGT. The CDR3 region has the DNA TGTGCCAGCAGTGACTCCGACAGACACACTGAAGCTTTCTTT. Protein sequence: CASSDSDRHTEAFF.

The chain joins TRBV27 to TRBJ1-4; D unresolved. Trimming stripped 2 bases from V and 10 bases from J, with 11 bases between. This CDR3 has 13 amino acids. CDR1 and CDR2 from the germline V gene are MNHEY and SMNVEV (reference sequence). The DNA of the CDR3 is TGTGCCAGCAGTTTAAGCAGGAGCGGAAAACTGTTTTTT. As protein: CASSLSRSGKLFF.

The chain uses TRBV5-5 and TRBJ2-5; D remains ambiguous. Per germline, CDR1 SGHKS and CDR2 YYEKEE (reference sequence). The CDR3 length is 11 residues. V dropped 4 bases and J dropped 3 bases, with 4 bases sitting between them. The CDR3 spells CASSPKETQYF. DNA of the CDR3: TGTGCCAGCAGCCCTAAAGAGACCCAGTACTTC.

V and J are TRBV3-1 (or the pseudogene TRBV3-2) and TRBJ1-1; D is uncertain. Trimming took 1 base from V and 1 from J, leaving 7 bases between them. Germline lookup yields CDR1 LGHDT and CDR2 YNNKEL (reference sequence). CDR3 length: 14 amino acids. CDR3 region: CASSQGRRNTEAFF. The DNA for the CDR3 is TGTGCCAGCAGCCAAGGGCGGCGGAACACTGAAGCTTTCTTT.

The chain links TRBV5-6 to TRBJ2-5; the D gene is possibly TRBD2 (5 bases). The V end lost 5 bases, the J end lost 2 bases, and 7 bases lay between the germline ends. This CDR3 comprises 12 residues. Germline CDR1 is SGHDT and CDR2 is YYEEEE. This CDR3 is CASRGLQETQYF. The CDR3 DNA follows: TGTGCCAGCAGAGGACTGCAAGAGACCCAGTACTTC.

J is TRBJ2-7 and V is TRBV11-3; TRBD1 agrees at 8 bases. The CDR3 consists of 16 residues. Looked up from germline, CDR1 is SGHNT and CDR2 is YENEEA. After removal of 1 base from V and 0 bases from J, the junction contained 5 bases not matched to a gene. In DNA, the CDR3 is TGTGCCAGCAGCTTAGGCGGCAGGGGGCTCTCCTACGAGCAGTACTTC. Its translation is CASSLGGRGLSYEQYF.

The rearrangement joins TRBV20-1 to TRBJ2-3, with D unclear. Looked up from germline, CDR1 is DFQATT and CDR2 is SNEGSKA (reference sequence). The CDR3 is 13 amino acids. The V and J ends lost 3 bases and 2 bases respectively, with 9 bases between them. The CDR3 region has the DNA TGCAGTGCTAGTGGGCCGTCCACAGATACGCAGTATTTT. Encoded protein: CSASGPSTDTQYF.

The chain joins TRBV15 to TRBJ2-7; TRBD1 aligns across 7 bases. The CDR3 is made up of 15 amino acids. V was clipped by 1 base and J by 2 bases; unmatched bases: 5. From germline, CDR1 is LNHNV and CDR2 YYDKDF (reference sequence). CDR3 in amino acids: CATSRARDSPYEQYF. The CDR3 DNA reads TGTGCCACCAGCAGAGCCCGGGACAGCCCCTACGAGCAGTACTTC.

This clone came up a few times. The chain joins TRBV30 to TRBJ1-1; D is ambiguous. V was pared by 5 bases and J by 1 base, with 8 bases between. The CDR3 has 12 amino acids. Germline CDR1 GTSNPN, CDR2 SVGIG (reference sequence). CDR3 sequence (DNA): TGTGCCTGGGGACTCCCGAACACTGAAGCTTTCTTT. Protein product: CAWGLPNTEAFF.

The CDR3 nucleotides are TGTGCCAGCAGCCGCGGACGCGGGAGGGCCGGGGAGACCCAGTACTTC. This gives the protein CASSRGRGRAGETQYF. V is TRBV4-2 and J is TRBJ2-5, with 9 nucleotides matching TRBD2. This CDR3 has 16 residues. J was trimmed by 5 bases and V by 4 bases; bases with no gene match: 11. Germline values: CDR1 LGHNA, CDR2 YNFKEQ.

The V call is TRBV2, the J call TRBJ2-7, with D perhaps matching TRBD2 (6 bases). V lost 2 bases and J lost 4, with 18 bases in between. The CDR3 contains 16 residues. The V gene's germline CDR1 is SNHLY and CDR2 FYNNEI. CDR3: CASSEFVSRGKYEQYF. For the CDR3, the DNA is TGTGCCAGCAGTGAATTTGTAAGTCGCGGGAAGTACGAGCAGTACTTC. Full variable domain (outside the CDR3, taken from reference TRBV2 and TRBJ2-7): EPEVTQTPSHQVTQMGQEVILRCVPISNHLYFYWYRQILGQKVEFLVSFYNNEISEKSEIFDDQFSVERPDGSNFTLKIRSTKLEDSAMYFCASSEFVSRGKYEQYFGPGTRLTVT.